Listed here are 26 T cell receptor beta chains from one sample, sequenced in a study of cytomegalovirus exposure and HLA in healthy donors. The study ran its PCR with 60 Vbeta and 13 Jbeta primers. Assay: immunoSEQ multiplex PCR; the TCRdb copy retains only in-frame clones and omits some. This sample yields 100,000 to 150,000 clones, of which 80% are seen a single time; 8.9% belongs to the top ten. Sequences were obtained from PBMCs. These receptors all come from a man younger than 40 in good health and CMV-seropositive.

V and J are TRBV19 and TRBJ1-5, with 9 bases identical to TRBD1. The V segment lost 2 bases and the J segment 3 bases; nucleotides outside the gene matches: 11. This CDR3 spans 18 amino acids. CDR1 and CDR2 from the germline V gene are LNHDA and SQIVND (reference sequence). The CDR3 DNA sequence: TGTGCCAGTAGTATATCCCAGGCTTGGACAGGGGCCAATCAGCCCCAGCATTTT. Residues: CASSISQAWTGANQPQHF.

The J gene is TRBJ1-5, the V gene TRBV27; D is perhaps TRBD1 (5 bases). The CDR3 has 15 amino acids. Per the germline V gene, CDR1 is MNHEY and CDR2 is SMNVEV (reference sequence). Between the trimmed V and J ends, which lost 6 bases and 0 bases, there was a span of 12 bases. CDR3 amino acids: CASSSDRNSNQPQHF. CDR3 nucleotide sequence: TGTGCCAGCAGCAGCGACAGAAATAGCAATCAGCCCCAGCATTTT.

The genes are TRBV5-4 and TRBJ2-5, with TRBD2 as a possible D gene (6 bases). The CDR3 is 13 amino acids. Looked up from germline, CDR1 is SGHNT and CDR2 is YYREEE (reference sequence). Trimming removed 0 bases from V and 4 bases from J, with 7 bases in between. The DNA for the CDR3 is TGTGCCAGCAGCTTGGTGGGAGGAGAGACCCAGTACTTC. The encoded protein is CASSLVGGETQYF.

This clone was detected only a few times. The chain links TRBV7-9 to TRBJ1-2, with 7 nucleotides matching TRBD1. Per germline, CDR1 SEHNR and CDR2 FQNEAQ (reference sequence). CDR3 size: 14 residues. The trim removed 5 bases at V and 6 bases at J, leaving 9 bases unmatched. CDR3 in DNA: TGTGCCAGCAGCCTTTGGGACAGCGGAGATGGCTACACCTTC. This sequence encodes CASSLWDSGDGYTF.

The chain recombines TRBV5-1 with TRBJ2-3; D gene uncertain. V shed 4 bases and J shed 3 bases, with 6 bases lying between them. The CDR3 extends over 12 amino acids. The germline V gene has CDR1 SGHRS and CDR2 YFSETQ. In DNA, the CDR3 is TGCGCCAGCAGCCCCGGGACAGATACGCAGTATTTT. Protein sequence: CASSPGTDTQYF. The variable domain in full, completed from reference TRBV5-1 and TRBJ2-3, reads KAGVTQTPRYLIKTRGQQVTLSCSPISGHRSVSWYQQTPGQGLQFLFEYFSETQRNKGNFPGRFSGRQFSNSRSEMNVSTLELGDSALYLCASSPGTDTQYFGPGTRLTVL.

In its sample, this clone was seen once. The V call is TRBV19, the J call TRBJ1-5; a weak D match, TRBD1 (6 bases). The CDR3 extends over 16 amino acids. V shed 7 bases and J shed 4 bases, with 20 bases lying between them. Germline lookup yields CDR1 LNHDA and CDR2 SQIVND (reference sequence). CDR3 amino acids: CASTSYRAGDNQPQHF. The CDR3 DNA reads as TGTGCCAGTACTTCATACCGGGCAGGGGATAATCAGCCCCAGCATTTT.

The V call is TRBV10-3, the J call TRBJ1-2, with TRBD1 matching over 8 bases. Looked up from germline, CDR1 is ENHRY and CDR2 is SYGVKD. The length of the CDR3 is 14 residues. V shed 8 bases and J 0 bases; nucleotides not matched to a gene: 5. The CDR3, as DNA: TGTGCCATCGGACAGGGATCCACTAACTATGGCTACACCTTC. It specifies CAIGQGSTNYGYTF.

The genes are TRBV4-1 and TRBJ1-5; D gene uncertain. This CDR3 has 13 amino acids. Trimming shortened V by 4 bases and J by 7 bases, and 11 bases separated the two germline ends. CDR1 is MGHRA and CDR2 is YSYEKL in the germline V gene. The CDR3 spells CASSPRGGQPQHF. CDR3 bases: TGCGCCAGCAGCCCCCGGGGAGGGCAGCCCCAGCATTTT.

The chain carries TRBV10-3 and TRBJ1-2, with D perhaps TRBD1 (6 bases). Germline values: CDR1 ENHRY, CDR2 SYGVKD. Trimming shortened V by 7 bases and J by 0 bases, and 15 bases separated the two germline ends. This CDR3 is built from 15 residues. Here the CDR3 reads CAINLQGLANYGYTF. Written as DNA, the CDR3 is TGTGCCATCAACCTACAGGGCTTAGCTAACTATGGCTACACCTTC.

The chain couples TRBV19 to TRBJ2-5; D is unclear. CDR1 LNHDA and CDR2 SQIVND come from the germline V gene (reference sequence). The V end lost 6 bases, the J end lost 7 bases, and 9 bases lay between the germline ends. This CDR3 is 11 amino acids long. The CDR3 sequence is CASRTPGTQYF. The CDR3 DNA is TGTGCCAGTAGAACCCCCGGGACCCAGTACTTC.

The CDR3 sequence is CASSQVWGSNTEAFF. The CDR3, as DNA: TGTGCCAGCAGCCAAGTGTGGGGCTCGAACACTGAAGCTTTCTTT. The chain links TRBV14 to TRBJ1-1, with D possibly TRBD1 on 5 matching bases. The CDR3 is made up of 15 amino acids. CDR1 is SGHDN, CDR2 FVKESK, per germline. Trimming pared 1 base from V and 1 base from J, leaving 10 bases between.

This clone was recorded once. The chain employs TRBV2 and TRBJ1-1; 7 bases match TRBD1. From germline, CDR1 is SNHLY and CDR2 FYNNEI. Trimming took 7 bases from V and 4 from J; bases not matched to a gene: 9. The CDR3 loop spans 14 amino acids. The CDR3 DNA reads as TGTGCCAGCATCACTTCAGGGGGAGTCACTGAAGCTTTCTTT. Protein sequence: CASITSGGVTEAFF.

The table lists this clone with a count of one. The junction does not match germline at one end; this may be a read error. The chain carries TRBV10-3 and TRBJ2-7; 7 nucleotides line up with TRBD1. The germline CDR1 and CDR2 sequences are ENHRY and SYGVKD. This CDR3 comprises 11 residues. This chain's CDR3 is CAISETGQSKF. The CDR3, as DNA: TGTGCCATCAGTGAGACGGGACAGAGTAAGTTC.

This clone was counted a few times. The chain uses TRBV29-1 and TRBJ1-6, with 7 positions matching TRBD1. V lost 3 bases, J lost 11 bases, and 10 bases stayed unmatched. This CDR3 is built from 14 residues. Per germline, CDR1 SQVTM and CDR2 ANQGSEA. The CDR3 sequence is CSVEPTGIAAPLHF. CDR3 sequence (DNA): TGCAGCGTTGAGCCGACAGGGATTGCTGCACCCCTCCACTTT.

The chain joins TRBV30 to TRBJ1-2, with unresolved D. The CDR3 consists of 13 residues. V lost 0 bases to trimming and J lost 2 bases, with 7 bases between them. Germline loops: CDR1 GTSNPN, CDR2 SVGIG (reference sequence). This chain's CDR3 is CAWSVPENYGYTF. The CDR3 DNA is TGTGCCTGGAGTGTACCCGAGAACTATGGCTACACCTTC.

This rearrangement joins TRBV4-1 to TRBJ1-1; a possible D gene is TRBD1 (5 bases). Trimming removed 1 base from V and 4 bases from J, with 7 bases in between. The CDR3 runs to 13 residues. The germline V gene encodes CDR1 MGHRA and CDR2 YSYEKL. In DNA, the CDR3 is TGCGCCAGCAGCCAAGGGCAGGGCACTGAAGCTTTCTTT. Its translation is CASSQGQGTEAFF.

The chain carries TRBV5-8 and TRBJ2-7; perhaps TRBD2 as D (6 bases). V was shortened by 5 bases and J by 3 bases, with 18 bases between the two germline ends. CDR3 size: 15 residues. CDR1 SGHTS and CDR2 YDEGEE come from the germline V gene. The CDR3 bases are TGTGCCAGCAGATTGACCGGGCGGGGTAACTACGAGCAGTACTTC. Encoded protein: CASRLTGRGNYEQYF.

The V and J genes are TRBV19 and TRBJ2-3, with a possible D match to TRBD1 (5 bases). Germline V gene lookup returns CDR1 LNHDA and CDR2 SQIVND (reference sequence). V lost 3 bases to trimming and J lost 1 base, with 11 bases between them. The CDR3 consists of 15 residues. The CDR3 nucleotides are TGTGCCAGTAGTATCGGAGACAGCCGCACAGATACGCAGTATTTT. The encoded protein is CASSIGDSRTDTQYF.

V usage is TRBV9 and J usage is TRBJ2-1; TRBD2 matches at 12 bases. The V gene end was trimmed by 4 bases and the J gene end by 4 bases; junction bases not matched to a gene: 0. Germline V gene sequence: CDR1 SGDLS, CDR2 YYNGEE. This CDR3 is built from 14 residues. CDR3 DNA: TGTGCCAGCAGCACTAGCGGGGGGTACAATGAGCAGTTCTTC. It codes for CASSTSGGYNEQFF.

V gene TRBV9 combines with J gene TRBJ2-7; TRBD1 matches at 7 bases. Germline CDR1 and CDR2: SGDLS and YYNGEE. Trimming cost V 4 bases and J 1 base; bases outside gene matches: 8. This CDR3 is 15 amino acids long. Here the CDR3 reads CASSPTAGGSYEQYF. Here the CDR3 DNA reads TGTGCCAGCAGCCCTACGGCAGGGGGTTCCTACGAGCAGTACTTC.

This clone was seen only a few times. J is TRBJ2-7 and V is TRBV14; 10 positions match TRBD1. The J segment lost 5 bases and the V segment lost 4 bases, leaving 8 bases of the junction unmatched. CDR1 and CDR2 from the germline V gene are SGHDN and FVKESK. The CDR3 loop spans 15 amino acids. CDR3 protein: CASSPLGQGIHEQYF. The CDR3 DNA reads TGTGCCAGCAGCCCTTTGGGACAGGGGATCCACGAGCAGTACTTC.

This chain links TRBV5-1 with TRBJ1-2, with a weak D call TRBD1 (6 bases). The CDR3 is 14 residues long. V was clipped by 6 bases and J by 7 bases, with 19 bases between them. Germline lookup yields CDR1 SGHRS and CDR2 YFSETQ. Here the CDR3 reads CASTSRVGALGYTF. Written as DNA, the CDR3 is TGCGCCAGCACCTCCCGGGTGGGGGCCCTTGGCTACACCTTC.

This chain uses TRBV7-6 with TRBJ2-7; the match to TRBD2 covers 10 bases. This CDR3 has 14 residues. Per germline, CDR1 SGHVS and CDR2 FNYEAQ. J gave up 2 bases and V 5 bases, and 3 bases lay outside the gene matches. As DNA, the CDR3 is TGTGCCAGCAGCCCCGGACTAGCGGCCTACGAGCAGTACTTC. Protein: CASSPGLAAYEQYF.

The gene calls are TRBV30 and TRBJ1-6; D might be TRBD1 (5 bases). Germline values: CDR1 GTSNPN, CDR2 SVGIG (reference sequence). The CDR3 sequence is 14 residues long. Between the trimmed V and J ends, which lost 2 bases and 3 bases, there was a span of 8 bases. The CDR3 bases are TGTGCCTGGAGTCAGGGCCGCTATAATTCACCCCTCCACTTT. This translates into CAWSQGRYNSPLHF.

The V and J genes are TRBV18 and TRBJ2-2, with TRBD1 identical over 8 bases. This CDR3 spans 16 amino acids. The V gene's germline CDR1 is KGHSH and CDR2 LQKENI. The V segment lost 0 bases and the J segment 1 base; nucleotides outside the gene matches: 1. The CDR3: CASSPPTGGNTGELFF. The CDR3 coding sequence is TGTGCCAGCTCACCACCCACAGGGGGGAACACCGGGGAGCTGTTTTTT.

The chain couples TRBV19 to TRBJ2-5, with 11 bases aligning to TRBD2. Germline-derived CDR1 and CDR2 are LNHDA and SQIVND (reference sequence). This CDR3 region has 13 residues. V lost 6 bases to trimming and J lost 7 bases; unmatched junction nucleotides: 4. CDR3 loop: CASRSTSGGTQYF. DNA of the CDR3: TGTGCCAGTAGATCTACTAGCGGGGGGACCCAGTACTTC.